One sample yielded the 21 T cell receptor beta chains listed below, sequenced in a study of OX40 agonist ivuxolimab in advanced cancers. Only in-frame clones appear in the TCRdb table, and some are missing; sequencing was by immunoSEQ multiplex PCR. The profile covers about 75,000 clones, with about nine tenths appearing a single time and roughly 0.38% taken by the ten largest. This specimen consisted of CD4+ or CD8+ T cells sorted from blood, obtained in a trial of the OX40 agonist ivuxolimab. The source of these receptors is an adult with an advanced solid tumor such as melanoma, head and neck, liver or kidney cancer.

The chain joins TRBV9 to TRBJ2-5; TRBD1 matches 10 bases. The CDR3 runs 16 residues. Germline assignment: CDR1 SGDLS and CDR2 YYNGEE. V lost 4 bases to trimming and J lost 5 bases; unmatched junction nucleotides: 11. The CDR3 DNA reads TGTGCCAGCAGCCCGCCCCGACAGGGGGCGGGGGAGACCCAGTACTTC. Protein product: CASSPPRQGAGETQYF.

This sequence joins TRBV18 and TRBJ2-6; 10 nucleotides align to TRBD1. The germline gives CDR1 KGHSH, CDR2 LQKENI. CDR3 length: 20 amino acids. V shed 5 bases and J 0 bases; nucleotides not matched to a gene: 13. This CDR3 reads CASSKKGPDRGISGANVLTF. The CDR3 DNA reads TGTGCCAGCTCAAAAAAGGGCCCGGACAGGGGGATCTCTGGGGCCAACGTCCTGACTTTC.

The J gene is TRBJ2-3, the V gene TRBV18, with a possible D match to TRBD1 (6 bases). The CDR3 contains 16 residues. Trimming left V 3 bases short and J 0 bases short, with 13 bases between. CDR1 and CDR2 from the germline V gene are KGHSH and LQKENI. The CDR3 DNA follows: TGTGCCAGCTCACCGGAGGACAGAGGTAGCACAGATACGCAGTATTTT. As protein: CASSPEDRGSTDTQYF.

The chain has TRBV27 and TRBJ2-1, with 9 bases identical to TRBD1. The CDR3 consists of 15 residues. Germline assignment: CDR1 MNHEY and CDR2 SMNVEV (reference sequence). Trimming at V came to 8 bases and at J to 2 bases, leaving 7 bases not matched to a gene. The CDR3 spells CASSPQGATYNEQFF. The CDR3 region has the DNA TGTGCCAGCTCCCCACAGGGGGCAACCTACAATGAGCAGTTCTTC.

V and J are TRBV7-6 and TRBJ2-5, with TRBD2 matching 10 bases. Germline V gene sequence: CDR1 SGHVS, CDR2 FNYEAQ. The CDR3 totals 16 residues. The junction had 8 bases not matched to a gene; V was cut back by 2 bases and J by 5 bases. For the CDR3, the DNA is TGTGCCAGCAGCTTAAGCGGGAGGGCCAGGGGGGAGACCCAGTACTTC. This encodes CASSLSGRARGETQYF.

V gene TRBV28 combines with J gene TRBJ2-3, with TRBD1 matching over 7 bases. Trimming at V came to 8 bases and at J to 2 bases, leaving 7 bases not matched to a gene. The CDR3 runs to 14 residues. Germline V gene lookup returns CDR1 MDHEN and CDR2 SYDVKM. CDR3 nucleotide sequence: TGTGCCAGCTCTCCGGGACAGTACACAGATACGCAGTATTTT. Protein product: CASSPGQYTDTQYF.

V and J are TRBV30 and TRBJ2-7; the D gene is possibly TRBD1 (6 bases). Trimming removed 7 bases from V and 7 bases from J, with 17 bases in between. From germline, CDR1 is GTSNPN and CDR2 SVGIG (reference sequence). The CDR3 spans 12 residues. CDR3 sequence: CALGGPLGEQYF. The CDR3, as DNA: TGTGCCTTAGGGGGACCCCTGGGGGAGCAGTACTTC. Complete variable domain (other parts from reference TRBV30 and TRBJ2-7): SQTIHQWPATLVQPVGSPLSLECTVEGTSNPNLYWYRQAAGRGLQLLFYSVGIGQISSEVPQNLSASRPQDRQFILSSKKLLLSDSGFYLCALGGPLGEQYFGPGTRLTVT.

This clone was seen a handful of times. This chain joins TRBV6-5 and TRBJ1-4; perhaps TRBD1 as D (6 bases). Germline CDR1 reads MNHEY; CDR2 reads SVGAGI. The V and J ends lost 2 bases and 1 base respectively, with 11 bases between them. The CDR3 has 16 amino acids. Here the CDR3 reads CASSYRLGGTNEKLFF. The CDR3 DNA reads TGTGCCAGCAGTTACCGCCTAGGGGGAACTAATGAAAAACTGTTTTTT.

This clone was seen a single time. The chain recombines TRBV5-1 with TRBJ2-1, with TRBD2 identical over 13 bases. Germline loops: CDR1 SGHRS, CDR2 YFSETQ. J was trimmed by 4 bases and V by 1 base; bases with no gene match: 5. The CDR3 is 17 residues long. CDR3 in amino acids: CASSLTLLAGGYNEQFF. The CDR3 DNA sequence: TGCGCCAGCAGCTTGACCTTACTAGCGGGGGGGTACAATGAGCAGTTCTTC.

The V call is TRBV7-2, the J call TRBJ1-5, with a possible D match to TRBD1 (5 bases). The germline V gene encodes CDR1 SGHTA and CDR2 FQGNSA. The CDR3 is made up of 14 amino acids. The ends were cut back, 5 bases at V and 4 bases at J, with 12 bases in the middle. CDR3 nucleotides: TGTGCCAGCAGCGGCCGGGACGGGAATCAGCCCCAGCATTTT. Amino acid sequence: CASSGRDGNQPQHF.

The rearrangement uses TRBV29-1 and TRBJ2-3; D unresolved. V was cut by 4 bases and J by 2 bases, with 10 bases left in between. This CDR3 region has 13 residues. The V gene's germline CDR1 is SQVTM and CDR2 ANQGSEA. The CDR3 DNA sequence: TGCAGCGTTGGTCCGGGTTACACAGATACGCAGTATTTT. This encodes CSVGPGYTDTQYF.

A word on this clone: At the DNA level, this CDR3 is encoded by other sequences in the same sample as well. The CDR3 bases are TGTGCCAGCAGCTTGAGGACAGGGTGGTCACCCCTCCACTTT. Its protein is CASSLRTGWSPLHF. The V call is TRBV5-6, the J call TRBJ1-6; the match to TRBD1 covers 8 bases. CDR1 is SGHDT and CDR2 is YYEEEE in the germline V gene. J lost 10 bases, V lost 1 base, and 4 bases had no gene match. The length of the CDR3 is 14 residues.

The chain is built from TRBV6-5 and TRBJ2-3; the match to TRBD1 covers 7 bases. This CDR3 has 14 amino acids. CDR1 is MNHEY, CDR2 SVGAGI, per germline. V was pared by 5 bases and J by 3 bases, with 5 bases of the junction left unmatched. As DNA, the CDR3 is TGTGCCAGCAGTCAAATACAGGGGACAGATACGCAGTATTTT. Amino acid sequence: CASSQIQGTDTQYF.

In its sample, this clone was seen once. The junction does not match germline at one end; this may be a read error. The chain uses TRBV2 and TRBJ2-5; 10 bases are shared with TRBD2. The CDR3 covers 15 residues. CDR1 and CDR2 from the germline V gene are SNHLY and FYNNEI. The CDR3 sequence is CASREGTSVQETQYF. The CDR3 nucleotides read TGTGCCAGCAGAGAAGGGACTAGCGTACAAGAGACCCAGTACTTC. Variable domain in full (rest from reference TRBV2 and TRBJ2-5): EPEVTQTPSHQVTQMGQEVILRCVPISNHLYFYWYRQILGQKVEFLVSFYNNEISEKSEIFDDQFSVERPDGSNFTLKIRSTKLEDSAMYFCASREGTSVQETQYFGPGTRLLVL.

The rearrangement joins TRBV19 to TRBJ2-3; possible D gene TRBD1, 5 bases. The CDR3 extends over 14 amino acids. CDR1 is LNHDA and CDR2 is SQIVND in the germline V gene (reference sequence). With 11 bases removed from V and 4 bases from J, the gap between germline ends came to 19 bases. CDR3 region: CAGSQALSSDTQYF. CDR3 nucleotide sequence: TGTGCCGGGTCACAGGCGCTATCTTCAGATACGCAGTATTTT.

The chain links TRBV5-1 to TRBJ2-7; 9 bases fit TRBD1. The CDR3 loop spans 15 amino acids. Germline CDR1 is SGHRS and CDR2 is YFSETQ. V shed 1 base and J 3 bases; nucleotides not matched to a gene: 5. The CDR3 DNA reads as TGCGCCAGCAGCTTGAGTACAGGGGGCATCTACGAGCAGTACTTC. Its protein product is CASSLSTGGIYEQYF.

In DNA form, the CDR3 reads TGTGCCAGCAGCCCCCCGGGAAAGACCGGGGAGCTGTTTTTT. It is translated as CASSPPGKTGELFF. The V call is TRBV28, the J call TRBJ2-2; tentatively, D is TRBD2 (5 bases). CDR3 length: 14 amino acids. Germline loops: CDR1 MDHEN, CDR2 SYDVKM. V shed 6 bases and J shed 5 bases, with 13 bases lying between them.

The chain recombines TRBV11-2 with TRBJ2-6; D unresolved. The V end was cut by 5 bases, the J end by 1 base, with 9 bases between. Germline CDR1 reads SGHAT; CDR2 reads FQNNGV. This CDR3 has 15 residues. Written as DNA, the CDR3 is TGTGCCAGCAGCGGGTACGGGTCTGGGGCCAACGTCCTGACTTTC. Translated, it gives CASSGYGSGANVLTF.

The chain links TRBV19 to TRBJ1-5; the D gene is possibly TRBD1 (6 bases). V dropped 4 bases and J dropped 0 bases, with 13 bases sitting between them. Germline CDR1 is LNHDA and CDR2 is SQIVND (reference sequence). CDR3 length equals 16 residues. The DNA of the CDR3 is TGTGCCAGTAGTACAAGGACAGATTATAGCAATCAGCCCCAGCATTTT. It is translated as CASSTRTDYSNQPQHF.

V usage is TRBV9 and J usage is TRBJ2-1; maybe TRBD2 (6 bases). Per the germline V gene, CDR1 is SGDLS and CDR2 is YYNGEE. Trimming took 6 bases from V and 0 from J, leaving 13 bases between them. This CDR3 has 15 amino acids. This chain's CDR3 is CASTYGTFSYNEQFF. CDR3 coding DNA: TGTGCCAGCACGTACGGGACTTTCTCCTACAATGAGCAGTTCTTC.

The chain uses TRBV7-9 and TRBJ2-5, with 8 bases identical to TRBD1. V lost 0 bases, J lost 6 bases, and 12 bases stayed unmatched. CDR3 length equals 17 residues. Germline assignment: CDR1 SEHNR and CDR2 FQNEAQ (reference sequence). CDR3 DNA sequence: TGTGCCAGCAGCTTAGCGTGGGGACAGGTAAGCGCAAAGACCCAGTACTTC. It translates to CASSLAWGQVSAKTQYF.